A selection of T cell receptor beta chains follows, all from one sample in a study of siplizumab effects on memory and regulatory T cells. Some clones are missing from TCRdb's copy, which holds only in-frame ones; the method was immunoSEQ multiplex PCR. The sample consists of approximately 100,000 clones, under 95% of them appearing once. Sequencing used Tregs sorted from blood. The receptors come from a human donor in good health. CDR3s leave out the opening cysteine and the closing phenylalanine or tryptophan. Not all rows give a size; the values are once, few, many and, for expanded clones, a class.

CDR3	size	V	J
ASSQVSLVGTEYGYT	.	TRBV4-2	TRBJ1-2
ASSRREPGGNQPQH	.	TRBV18	TRBJ1-5
AIKNGGINSPLH	.	TRBV10-3	TRBJ1-6
ASSGTGDAGNTIY	.	TRBV5-1	TRBJ1-3
ASSLEASVELF	few	TRBV7-9	TRBJ1-4
ASSLAGTGGETQY	.	TRBV9	TRBJ2-5
ASSRGGASSYEQY	.	TRBV5-1	TRBJ2-7
ASSLGGTDNEQF	.	TRBV13	TRBJ2-1
ASSLILADEAF	few	TRBV11-2	TRBJ1-1
ASSLAGGGSYNEQF	.	TRBV7-9	TRBJ2-1
ASSRRDGYNEQF	.	TRBV5-1	TRBJ2-1
ASSLVGRSYEQY	.	TRBV5-1	TRBJ2-7
ASSRQGPTYEQY	.	TRBV2	TRBJ2-7
ASSIRAGNTEAF	.	TRBV19	TRBJ1-1
ASSPLAEGHRYGYT	.	TRBV18	TRBJ1-2
ASSAQGAIDTQY	.	TRBV19	TRBJ2-3
ATSRGPGLGFGSYNEQF	.	TRBV15	TRBJ2-1
ASKRMGSGANVLT	.	TRBV19	TRBJ2-6
ASSTQGPGANVLT	.	TRBV7-3	TRBJ2-6
ASRAQGGSQPQH	few	TRBV2	TRBJ1-5
ASSWGHLEGSPLH	.	TRBV7-9	TRBJ1-6
ASSYSRPKMGGYT	.	TRBV6-5	TRBJ1-2
ASRPGQRTYEQY	.	TRBV2	TRBJ2-7
ASSQDSYTQY	.	TRBV14	TRBJ2-3
ASSTRDRGRRETQY	once	TRBV7-9	TRBJ2-5
ASSRQGSYGYT	few	TRBV7-9	TRBJ1-2
ASGKTGAGNTIY	.	TRBV12-5	TRBJ1-3
ASSQDEVGGFAGNTIY	.	TRBV4-1	TRBJ1-3
ASSIQRAIEQF	once	TRBV7-2	TRBJ2-1
ASSMTVTGPEQY	.	TRBV5-1	TRBJ2-7
ASSQKVRTQY	.	TRBV11-2	TRBJ2-5
ASSRQEAGRELF	.	TRBV13	TRBJ1-4
ASSTGQGSYEQY	.	TRBV19	TRBJ2-7
ASSFVGQIVYEQY	.	TRBV7-2	TRBJ2-7
ASSPWAGHTGELF	.	TRBV18	TRBJ2-2
ASSPDSRNIQY	.	TRBV7-9	TRBJ2-4
SYSTERGYT	few	TRBV20-1	TRBJ1-2
ASRKQGALDEQF	once	TRBV6-1	TRBJ2-1